Listed here is a single T cell receptor beta chain. The repertoire was sequenced with immunoSEQ multiplex PCR; TCRdb's copy has only in-frame clones and lacks some. Among roughly 120,000 clones, over 65% were seen once, and the ten largest hold 2.5% to 3.5%. The data were taken from a study of radiotherapy plus CTLA-4 blockade in lung cancer. Germline values: CDR1 SGHVS, CDR2 FNYEAQ. This CDR3 spans 15 amino acids. J lost 6 bases, V lost 2 bases, and 8 bases had no gene match. This specimen consisted of peripheral blood, obtained from a patient treated with radiotherapy plus ipilimumab. The receptor was isolated from a human donor with non-small cell lung cancer that progressed on radiotherapy plus ipilimumab. Some clones in this sample may be carry-over from other donors' samples. This chain links TRBV7-6 with TRBJ1-2, with 8 bases lining up with TRBD1. CDR3 DNA: TGTGCCAGCAGCTTACGCCGTTCCAGGGGGCATGGCTACACCTTC. This gives the protein CASSLRRSRGHGYTF.